The T cell receptor (beta chain) under discussion was sequenced for a study of T-cell memory formation after mild COVID-19. Study information: TCR clusters mostly belonged to single donors.

General observations from the study: Most CD4+ clones that shrank were in CM and EM, while CD8+ ones turned up in EMRA. From day 15 to 85, contracting clones were balanced between CD4 and CD8, whereas later expanders leaned toward CD4+.

As for this clonotype: As yet, its antigen is unknown.

Each CDR3 protein gets one entry after TCRdb re-called the 5' RACE reads with MiXCR. Seen here are around 340,000 distinct CDR3 sequences, around 15% observed once, and the top ten hold 22%. The TCR comes from a man younger than 35 who had mild COVID-19 (a few samples of this study predate the infection). Cell type and time point are not known. Sample: PBMCs or a T cell subset sorted from them (not recorded which).

The CDR3 region is CSATSGGGNQPQHF. CDR3 DNA sequence: TGCAGTGCTACTTCGGGGGGCGGCAATCAGCCCCAGCATTTT. The chain links TRBV20-1 to TRBJ1-5, with D perhaps TRBD1 (6 bases). Trimming left V 4 bases short and J 2 bases short, with 12 bases between. Germline values: CDR1 DFQATT, CDR2 SNEGSKA (reference sequence). The CDR3 contains 14 residues.